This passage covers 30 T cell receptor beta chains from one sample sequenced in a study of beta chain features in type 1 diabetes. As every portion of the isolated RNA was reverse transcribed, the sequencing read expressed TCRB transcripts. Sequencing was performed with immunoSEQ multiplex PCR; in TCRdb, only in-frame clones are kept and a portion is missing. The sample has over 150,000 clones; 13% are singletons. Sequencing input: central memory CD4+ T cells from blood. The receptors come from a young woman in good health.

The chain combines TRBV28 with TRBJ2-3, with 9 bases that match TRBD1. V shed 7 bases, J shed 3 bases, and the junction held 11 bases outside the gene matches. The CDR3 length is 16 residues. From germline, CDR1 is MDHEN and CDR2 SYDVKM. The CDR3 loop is CASTNSGTGLTDTQYF. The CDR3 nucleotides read TGTGCCAGCACCAACTCCGGGACAGGGCTTACAGATACGCAGTATTTT.

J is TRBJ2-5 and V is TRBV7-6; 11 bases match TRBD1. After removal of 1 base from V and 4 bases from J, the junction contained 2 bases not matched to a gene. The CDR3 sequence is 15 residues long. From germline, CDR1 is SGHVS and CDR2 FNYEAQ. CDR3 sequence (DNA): TGTGCCAGCAGCTTAGAGGACAGGGGGCGAGAGACCCAGTACTTC. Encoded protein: CASSLEDRGRETQYF.

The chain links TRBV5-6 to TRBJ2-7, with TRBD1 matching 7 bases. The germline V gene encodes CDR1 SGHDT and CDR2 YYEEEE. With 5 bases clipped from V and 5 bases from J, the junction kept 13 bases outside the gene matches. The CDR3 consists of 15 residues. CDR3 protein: CASRDRQGLGNEQYF. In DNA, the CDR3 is TGTGCCAGCAGGGATCGACAGGGTTTGGGGAACGAGCAGTACTTC. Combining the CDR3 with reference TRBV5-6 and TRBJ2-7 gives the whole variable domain DAGVTQSPTHLIKTRGQQVTLRCSPKSGHDTVSWYQQALGQGPQFIFQYYEEEERQRGNFPDRFSGHQFPNYSSELNVNALLLGDSALYLCASRDRQGLGNEQYFGPGTRLTVT.

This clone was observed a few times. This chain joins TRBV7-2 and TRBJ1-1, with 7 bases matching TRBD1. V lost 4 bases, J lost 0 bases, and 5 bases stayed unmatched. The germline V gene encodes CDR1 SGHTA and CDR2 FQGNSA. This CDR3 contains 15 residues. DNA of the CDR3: TGTGCCAGCAGCTATGAGACAGGGATGAACACTGAAGCTTTCTTT. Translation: CASSYETGMNTEAFF.

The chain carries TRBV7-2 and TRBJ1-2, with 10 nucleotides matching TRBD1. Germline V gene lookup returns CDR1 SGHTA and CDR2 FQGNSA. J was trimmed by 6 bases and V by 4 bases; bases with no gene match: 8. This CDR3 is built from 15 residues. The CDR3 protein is CASSSYRQGADGYTF. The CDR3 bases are TGTGCCAGCAGCTCCTACAGACAGGGGGCGGATGGCTACACCTTC.

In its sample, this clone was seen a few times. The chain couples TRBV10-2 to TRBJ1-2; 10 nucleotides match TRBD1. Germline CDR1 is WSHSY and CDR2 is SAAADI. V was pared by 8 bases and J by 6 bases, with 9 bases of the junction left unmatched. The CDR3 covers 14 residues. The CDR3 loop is CASWGQGMIHGYTF. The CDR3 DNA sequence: TGCGCCAGCTGGGGACAGGGGATGATTCATGGCTACACCTTC.

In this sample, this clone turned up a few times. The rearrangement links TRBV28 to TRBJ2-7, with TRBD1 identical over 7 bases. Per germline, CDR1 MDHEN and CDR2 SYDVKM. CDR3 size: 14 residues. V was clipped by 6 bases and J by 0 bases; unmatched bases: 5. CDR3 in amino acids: CASSSGQASYEQYF. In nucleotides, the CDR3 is TGTGCCAGCAGCTCCGGACAGGCCTCCTACGAGCAGTACTTC. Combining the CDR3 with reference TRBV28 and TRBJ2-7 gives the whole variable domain DVKVTQSSRYLVKRTGEKVFLECVQDMDHENMFWYRQDPGLGLRLIYFSYDVKMKEKGDIPEGYSVSREKKERFSLILESASTNQTSMYLCASSSGQASYEQYFGPGTRLTVT.

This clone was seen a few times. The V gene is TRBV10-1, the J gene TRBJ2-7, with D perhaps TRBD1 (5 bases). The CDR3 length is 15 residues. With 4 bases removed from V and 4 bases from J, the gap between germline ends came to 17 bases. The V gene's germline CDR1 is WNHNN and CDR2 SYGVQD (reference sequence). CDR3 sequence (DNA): TGCGCCAGCAGTGGATCCCAAGGGGAACTGTACGAGCAGTACTTC. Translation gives CASSGSQGELYEQYF.

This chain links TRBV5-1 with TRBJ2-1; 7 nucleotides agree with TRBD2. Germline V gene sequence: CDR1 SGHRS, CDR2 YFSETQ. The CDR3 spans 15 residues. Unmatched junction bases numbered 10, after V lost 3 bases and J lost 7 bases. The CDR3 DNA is TGCGCCAGCAGCTCCGACGGGGGAGGGAGAAATGAGCAGTTCTTC. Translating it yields CASSSDGGGRNEQFF.

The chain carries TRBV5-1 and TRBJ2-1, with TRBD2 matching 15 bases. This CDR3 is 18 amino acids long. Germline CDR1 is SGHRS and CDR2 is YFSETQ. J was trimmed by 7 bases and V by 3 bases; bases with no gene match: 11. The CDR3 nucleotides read TGCGCCAGCAGCTCGTTCCCGGGACTAGCGGGAGGATTGAATGAGCAGTTCTTC. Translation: CASSSFPGLAGGLNEQFF.

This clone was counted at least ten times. This chain's CDR3 is CASSQGVQGWSYGYTF. CDR3 DNA: TGCGCCAGCAGCCAAGGAGTACAGGGGTGGTCCTATGGCTACACCTTC. The gene calls are TRBV4-1 and TRBJ1-2; 7 positions match TRBD1. This CDR3 spans 16 amino acids. After removal of 1 base from V and 4 bases from J, the junction contained 9 bases not matched to a gene. From germline, CDR1 is MGHRA and CDR2 YSYEKL.

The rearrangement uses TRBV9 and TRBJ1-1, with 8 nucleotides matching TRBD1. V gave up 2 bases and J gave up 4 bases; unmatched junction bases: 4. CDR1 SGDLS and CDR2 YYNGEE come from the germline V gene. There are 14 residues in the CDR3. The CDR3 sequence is CASSVTGGGTEAFF. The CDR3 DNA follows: TGTGCCAGCAGCGTTACAGGGGGGGGCACTGAAGCTTTCTTT. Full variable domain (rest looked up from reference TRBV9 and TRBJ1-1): DSGVTQTPKHLITATGQRVTLRCSPRSGDLSVYWYQQSLDQGLQFLIQYYNGEERAKGNILERFSAQQFPDLHSELNLSSLELGDSALYFCASSVTGGGTEAFFGQGTRLTVV.

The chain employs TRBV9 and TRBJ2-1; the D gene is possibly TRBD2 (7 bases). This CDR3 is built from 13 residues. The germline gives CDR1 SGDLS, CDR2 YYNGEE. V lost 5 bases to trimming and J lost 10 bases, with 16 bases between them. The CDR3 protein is CASRLNPGGEQFF. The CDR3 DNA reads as TGTGCCAGCAGACTCAACCCGGGGGGCGAGCAGTTCTTC. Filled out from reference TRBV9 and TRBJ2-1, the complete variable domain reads DSGVTQTPKHLITATGQRVTLRCSPRSGDLSVYWYQQSLDQGLQFLIQYYNGEERAKGNILERFSAQQFPDLHSELNLSSLELGDSALYFCASRLNPGGEQFFGPGTRLTVL.

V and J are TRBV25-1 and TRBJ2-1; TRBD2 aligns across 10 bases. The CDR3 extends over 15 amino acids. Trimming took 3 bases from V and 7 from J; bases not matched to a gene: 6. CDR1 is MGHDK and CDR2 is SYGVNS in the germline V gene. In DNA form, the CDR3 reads TGTGCCAGCAGTGATTTAGCGGGAGGATGGAATGAGCAGTTCTTC. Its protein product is CASSDLAGGWNEQFF.

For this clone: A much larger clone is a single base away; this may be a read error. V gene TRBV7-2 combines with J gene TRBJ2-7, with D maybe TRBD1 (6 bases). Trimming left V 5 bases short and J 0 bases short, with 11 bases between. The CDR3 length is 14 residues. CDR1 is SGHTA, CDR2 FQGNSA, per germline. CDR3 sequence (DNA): TGTGCCAGCAGCCATGGCAGGGGCTCCTACGAGCAGTACTTC. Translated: CASSHGRGSYEQYF.

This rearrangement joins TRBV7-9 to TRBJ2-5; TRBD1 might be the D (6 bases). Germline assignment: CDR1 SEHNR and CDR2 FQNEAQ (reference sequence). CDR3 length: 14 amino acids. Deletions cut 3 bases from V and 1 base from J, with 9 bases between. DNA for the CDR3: TGTGCCAGCAGCTTCCAGGGGACCCAAGAGACCCAGTACTTC. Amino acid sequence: CASSFQGTQETQYF.

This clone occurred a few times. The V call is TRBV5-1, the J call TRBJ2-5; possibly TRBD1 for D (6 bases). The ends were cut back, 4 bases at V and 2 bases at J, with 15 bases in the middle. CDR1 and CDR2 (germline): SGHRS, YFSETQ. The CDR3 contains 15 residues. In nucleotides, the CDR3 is TGCGCCAGCAGCCGAATGGGGACACAACAAGAGACCCAGTACTTC. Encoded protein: CASSRMGTQQETQYF.

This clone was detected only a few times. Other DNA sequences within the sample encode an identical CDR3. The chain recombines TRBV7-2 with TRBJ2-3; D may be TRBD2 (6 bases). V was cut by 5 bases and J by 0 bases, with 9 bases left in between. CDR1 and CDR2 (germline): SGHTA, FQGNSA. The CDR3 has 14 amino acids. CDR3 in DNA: TGTGCCAGCAGCCCGGGACTCAGCACAGATACGCAGTATTTT. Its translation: CASSPGLSTDTQYF.

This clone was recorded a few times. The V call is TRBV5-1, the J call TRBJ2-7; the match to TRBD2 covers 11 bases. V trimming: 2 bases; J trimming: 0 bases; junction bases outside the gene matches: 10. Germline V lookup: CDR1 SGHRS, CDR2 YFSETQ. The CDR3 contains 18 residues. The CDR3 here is CASSFRLAGLGLSYEQYF. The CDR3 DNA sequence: TGCGCCAGCAGCTTCAGACTAGCGGGACTCGGGCTCTCCTACGAGCAGTACTTC.

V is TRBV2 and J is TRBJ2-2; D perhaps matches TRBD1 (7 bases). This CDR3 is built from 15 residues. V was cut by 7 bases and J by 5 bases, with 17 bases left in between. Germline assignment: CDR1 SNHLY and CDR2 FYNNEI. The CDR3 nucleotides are TGTGCCAGCACCCTAAAGCCAGGGGGGACCGGGGAGCTGTTTTTT. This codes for CASTLKPGGTGELFF.

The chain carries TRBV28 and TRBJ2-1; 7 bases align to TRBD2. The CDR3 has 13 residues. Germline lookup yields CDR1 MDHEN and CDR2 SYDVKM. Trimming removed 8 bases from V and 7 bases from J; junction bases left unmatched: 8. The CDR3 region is CASRGRAGNEQFF. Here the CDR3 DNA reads TGTGCCAGCCGGGGGAGGGCTGGAAATGAGCAGTTCTTC.

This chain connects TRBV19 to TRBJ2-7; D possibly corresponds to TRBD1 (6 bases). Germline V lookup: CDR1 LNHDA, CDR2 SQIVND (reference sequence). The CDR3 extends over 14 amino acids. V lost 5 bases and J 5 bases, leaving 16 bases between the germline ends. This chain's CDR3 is CASSPGQKTNEQYF. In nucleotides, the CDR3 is TGTGCCAGTAGTCCTGGACAGAAGACGAACGAGCAGTACTTC.

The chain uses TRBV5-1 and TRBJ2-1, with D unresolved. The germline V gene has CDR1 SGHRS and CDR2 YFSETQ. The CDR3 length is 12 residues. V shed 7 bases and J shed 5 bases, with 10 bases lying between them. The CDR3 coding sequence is TGCGCCAGCCGCCCGGCGGACAATGAGCAGTTCTTC. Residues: CASRPADNEQFF.

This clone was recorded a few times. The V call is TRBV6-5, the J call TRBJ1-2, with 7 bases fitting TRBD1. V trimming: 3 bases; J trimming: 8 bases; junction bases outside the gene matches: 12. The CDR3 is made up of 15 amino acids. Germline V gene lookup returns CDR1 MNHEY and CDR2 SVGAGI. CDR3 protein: CASSYSRGGAWGYTF. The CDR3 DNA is TGTGCCAGCAGTTATTCTCGAGGGGGCGCGTGGGGCTACACCTTC.

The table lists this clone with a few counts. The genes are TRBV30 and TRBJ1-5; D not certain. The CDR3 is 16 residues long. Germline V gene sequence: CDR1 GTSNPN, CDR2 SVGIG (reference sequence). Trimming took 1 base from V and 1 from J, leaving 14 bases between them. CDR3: CAWSGSAGGSNQPQHF. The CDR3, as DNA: TGTGCCTGGAGTGGGTCTGCAGGCGGGAGCAATCAGCCCCAGCATTTT.

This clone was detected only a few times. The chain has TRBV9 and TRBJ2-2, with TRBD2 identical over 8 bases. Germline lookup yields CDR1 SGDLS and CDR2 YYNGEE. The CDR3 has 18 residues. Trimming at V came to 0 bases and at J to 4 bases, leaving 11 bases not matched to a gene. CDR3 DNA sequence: TGTGCCAGCAGCGTAGCAGGGGCTAGCGGGTACCTCACCGGGGAGCTGTTTTTT. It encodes CASSVAGASGYLTGELFF.

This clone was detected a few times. DNA for the CDR3: TGCAGCGTGGGACAGGGGGACACCGGGGAGCTGTTTTTT. It is translated as CSVGQGDTGELFF. V usage is TRBV29-1 and J usage is TRBJ2-2; TRBD1 matches at 11 bases. The ends lost 6 bases at V and 3 bases at J; junction bases unmatched: 0. Germline CDR1 reads SQVTM; CDR2 reads ANQGSEA. This CDR3 is 13 amino acids long.

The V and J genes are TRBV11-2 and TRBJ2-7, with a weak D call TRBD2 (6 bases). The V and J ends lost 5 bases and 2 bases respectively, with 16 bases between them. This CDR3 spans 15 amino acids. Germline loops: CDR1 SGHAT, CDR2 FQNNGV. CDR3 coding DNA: TGTGCCAGCAGCCCTAGTAGCGGTAGGACCTACGAGCAGTACTTC. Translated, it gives CASSPSSGRTYEQYF.

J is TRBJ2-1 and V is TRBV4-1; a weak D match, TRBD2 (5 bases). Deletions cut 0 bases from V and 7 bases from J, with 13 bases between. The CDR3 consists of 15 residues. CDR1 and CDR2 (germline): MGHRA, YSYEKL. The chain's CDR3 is CASSQEITRGNEQFF. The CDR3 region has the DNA TGCGCCAGCAGCCAAGAGATTACGCGCGGGAATGAGCAGTTCTTC.

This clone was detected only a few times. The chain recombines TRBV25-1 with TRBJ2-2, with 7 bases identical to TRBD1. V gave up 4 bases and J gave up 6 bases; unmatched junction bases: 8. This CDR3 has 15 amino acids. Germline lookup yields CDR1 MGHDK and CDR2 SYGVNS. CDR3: CASSGRDSPAGELFF. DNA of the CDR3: TGTGCCAGCAGTGGAAGGGACAGCCCCGCCGGGGAGCTGTTTTTT. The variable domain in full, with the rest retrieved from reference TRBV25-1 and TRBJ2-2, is EADIYQTPRYLVIGTGKKITLECSQTMGHDKMYWYQQDPGMELHLIHYSYGVNSTEKGDLSSESTVSRIRTEHFPLTLESARPSHTSQYLCASSGRDSPAGELFFGEGSRLTVL.